This TCR beta chain was captured in a study of glioma-infiltrating T cells. About the research overall: Glioblastomas were WHO grade IV, sampled at first diagnosis; low-grade were grade II. Target coverage was about 4.5- to 11-fold for roughly 1 million blood T cells.

This clonotype was counted many times. Its specificity is not known. Using RNA template, CDR3s of TCR alpha and beta were amplified with iRepertoire arm-PCR. Tissue mRNA or PBMC total RNA, roughly 100-400 ng, went into one-step reverse transcription and amplification. TCRdb re-called the multiplex PCR reads with MiXCR, one entry per CDR3 protein. In the table there are more than 350,000 distinct CDR3 sequences, about 40% of which are singletons. Study results and caveats: Non-neoplastic patients had below-expected tissue-blood divergence, while all gliomas exceeded expectation.

The sequence was obtained from a human donor with low-grade glioma or glioblastoma, undergoing nonglioma brain surgery, or in good health (not recorded which). Sequencing input: glioma tissue, nonneoplastic brain tissue, or PBMCs (not recorded which).

The CDR3 nucleotides read TGTGCCAGCAGTTACACAGTTTCCGGGGCCAACGTCCTGACTTTC. It translates to CASSYTVSGANVLTF. The chain recombines TRBV6-2 or TRBV6-3 with TRBJ2-6; no clear D. The germline CDR1 and CDR2 sequences are MNHEY and SVGEGT. The CDR3 is made up of 15 amino acids. V was clipped by 2 bases and J by 4 bases, with 9 bases between them.